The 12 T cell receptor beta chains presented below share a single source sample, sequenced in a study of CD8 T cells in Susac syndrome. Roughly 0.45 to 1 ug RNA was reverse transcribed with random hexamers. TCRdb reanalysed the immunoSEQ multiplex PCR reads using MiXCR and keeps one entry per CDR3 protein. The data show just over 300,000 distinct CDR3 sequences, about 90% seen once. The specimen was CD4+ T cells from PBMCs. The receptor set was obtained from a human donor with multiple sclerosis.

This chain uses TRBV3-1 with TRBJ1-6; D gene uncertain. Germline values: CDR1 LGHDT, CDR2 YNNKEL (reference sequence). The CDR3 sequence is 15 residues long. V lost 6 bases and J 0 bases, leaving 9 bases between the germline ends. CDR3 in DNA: TGTGCCAGCAGTCCAACCAGCTCCTATAATTCACCCCTCCACTTT. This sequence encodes CASSPTSSYNSPLHF.

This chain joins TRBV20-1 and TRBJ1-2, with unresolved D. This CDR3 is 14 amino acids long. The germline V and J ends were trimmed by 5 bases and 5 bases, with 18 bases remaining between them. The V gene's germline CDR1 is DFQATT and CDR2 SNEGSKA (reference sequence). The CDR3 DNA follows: TGCAGTGCTCTCCTAGCGGGCCCGCCTTATGGCTACACCTTC. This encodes CSALLAGPPYGYTF.

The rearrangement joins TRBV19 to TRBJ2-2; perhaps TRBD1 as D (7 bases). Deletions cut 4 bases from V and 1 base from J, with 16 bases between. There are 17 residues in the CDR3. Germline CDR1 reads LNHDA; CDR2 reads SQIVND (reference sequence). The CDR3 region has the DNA TGTGCCAGTAGTAACTTCGGGGGACAGATGAACACCGGGGAGCTGTTTTTT. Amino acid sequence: CASSNFGGQMNTGELFF. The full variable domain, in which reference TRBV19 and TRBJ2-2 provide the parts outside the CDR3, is DGGITQSPKYLFRKEGQNVTLSCEQNLNHDAMYWYRQDPGQGLRLIYYSQIVNDFQKGDIAEGYSVSREKKESFPLTVTSAQKNPTAFYLCASSNFGGQMNTGELFFGEGSRLTVL.

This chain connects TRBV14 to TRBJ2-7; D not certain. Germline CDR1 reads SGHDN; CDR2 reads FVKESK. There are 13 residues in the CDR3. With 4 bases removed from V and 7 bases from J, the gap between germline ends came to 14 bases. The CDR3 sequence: CASSRRPYYEQYF. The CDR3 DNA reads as TGTGCCAGCAGCCGTCGTCCCTATTATGAGCAGTACTTC.

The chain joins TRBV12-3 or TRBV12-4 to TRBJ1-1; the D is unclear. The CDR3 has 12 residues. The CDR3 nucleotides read TGTGCTGTGCTAAGGCTTTACACTGAAGCTTTCTTT. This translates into CAVLRLYTEAFF.

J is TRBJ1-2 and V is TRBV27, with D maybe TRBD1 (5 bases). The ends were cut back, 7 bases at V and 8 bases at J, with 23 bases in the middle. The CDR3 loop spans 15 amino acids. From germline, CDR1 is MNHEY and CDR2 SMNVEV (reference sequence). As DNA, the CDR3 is TGTGCCAGCACCTCCTTTCTCAGGGCTCCGTTGGGCTACACCTTC. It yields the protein CASTSFLRAPLGYTF.

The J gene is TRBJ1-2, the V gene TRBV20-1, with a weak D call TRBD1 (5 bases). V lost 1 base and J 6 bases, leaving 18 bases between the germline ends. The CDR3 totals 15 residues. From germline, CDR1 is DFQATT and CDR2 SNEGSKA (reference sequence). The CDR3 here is CSARVRGRAVDGYTF. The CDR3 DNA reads TGCAGTGCTAGAGTGCGAGGCAGGGCTGTTGATGGCTACACCTTC.

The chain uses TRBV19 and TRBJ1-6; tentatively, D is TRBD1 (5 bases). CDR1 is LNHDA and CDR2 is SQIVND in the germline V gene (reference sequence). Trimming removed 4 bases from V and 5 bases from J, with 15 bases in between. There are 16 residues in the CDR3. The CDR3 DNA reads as TGTGCCAGTAGTAAAGATCAGGGACCCAATAATTCACCCCTCCACTTT. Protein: CASSKDQGPNNSPLHF.

The CDR3 sequence is CASRAGGVSYEQYF. Written as DNA, the CDR3 is TGTGCCAGCAGGGCGGGAGGGGTATCCTACGAGCAGTACTTC. V and J are TRBV6-1 and TRBJ2-7; 9 nucleotides match TRBD2. The CDR3 is made up of 14 amino acids. J lost 1 base, V lost 6 bases, and 4 bases had no gene match. Germline V gene sequence: CDR1 MNHNS, CDR2 SASEGT.

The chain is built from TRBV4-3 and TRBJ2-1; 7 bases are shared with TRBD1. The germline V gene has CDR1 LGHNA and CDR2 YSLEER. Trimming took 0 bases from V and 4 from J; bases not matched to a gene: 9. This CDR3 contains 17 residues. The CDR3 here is CASSQDRSGTAYNEQFF. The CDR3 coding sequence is TGCGCCAGCAGCCAAGACAGATCCGGGACAGCATACAATGAGCAGTTCTTC.

CDR3 sequence (DNA): TGTGCCAGCAGTGCCGGCGGGGGTCATAGGACTGAAGCTTTCTTT. Translation gives CASSAGGGHRTEAFF. This rearrangement joins TRBV25-1 to TRBJ1-1; possible D gene TRBD1, 5 bases. CDR1 and CDR2 (germline): MGHDK, SYGVNS. With 4 bases removed from V and 5 bases from J, the gap between germline ends came to 17 bases. The CDR3 has 15 amino acids.

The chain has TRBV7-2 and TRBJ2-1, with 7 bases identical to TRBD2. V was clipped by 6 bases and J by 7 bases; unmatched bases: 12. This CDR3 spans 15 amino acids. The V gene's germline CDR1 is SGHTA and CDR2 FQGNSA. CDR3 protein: CASRPAGNLGNEQFF. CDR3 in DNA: TGTGCCAGCAGACCAGCGGGAAATCTCGGAAATGAGCAGTTCTTC.